This T cell receptor (beta chain) emerged from a study of T cell responses to AZD1222 COVID-19 vaccine. Whole-study results and caveats: Spike-wide vaccine-associated CD4 TCRs dominated at 160-218 and 743-854.

The CDR3 covers 17 residues. Germline CDR1 reads LGHNA; CDR2 reads YSLEER. Deletions cut 2 bases from V and 2 bases from J, with 16 bases between. Concerning this clone itself: Its antigen is not known.

The data were produced by immunoSEQ multiplex PCR, yet TCRdb's version contains in-frame clones alone and is incomplete. The data hold tens of thousands of clones, with roughly 90% observed a single time. The sample here was peripheral blood, taken 28 days after the second AZD1222 dose. The V and J genes are TRBV4-3 and TRBJ2-1, with D perhaps matching TRBD2 (6 bases). This clonotype was obtained from an adult who received the AZD1222 COVID-19 vaccine. DNA for the CDR3: TGCGCCAGCAGCCAAAGTCAGACGGGCGGGACCTACAATGAGCAGTTCTTC. It is translated as CASSQSQTGGTYNEQFF.